The 19 T cell receptor beta chains reported below all come from one sample, sequenced in a study of T cells after yellow fever vaccination. A single record per CDR3 protein comes from TCRdb applying MiXCR to the 5' RACE reads. The sample contains 300,000 to 350,000 distinct CDR3 sequences, roughly 4% of which appear only once. Sequenced material: PBMCs, taken 5 days after the yellow fever booster vaccination. All receptors come from a man younger than 35 who received the YFV17D yellow fever vaccine.

This clonotype has a handful of counts. The V and J genes are TRBV20-1 and TRBJ1-2; D uncertain. The CDR3 spans 12 residues. Looked up from germline, CDR1 is DFQATT and CDR2 is SNEGSKA (reference sequence). Trimming left V 0 bases short and J 7 bases short, with 9 bases between. The chain's CDR3 is CSAREGMVGYTF. DNA of the CDR3: TGCAGTGCTAGAGAAGGGATGGTTGGCTACACCTTC.

Many counts were recorded for this clonotype. CDR3 residues: CASSWTPGQGLLPLHF. Here the CDR3 DNA reads TGTGCCAGCAGCTGGACGCCGGGACAGGGGTTGCTACCCCTCCACTTT. The V call is TRBV6-5, the J call TRBJ1-6; 10 nucleotides agree with TRBD1. Trimming removed 6 bases from V and 12 bases from J; junction bases left unmatched: 14. CDR1 and CDR2 (germline): MNHEY, SVGAGI. The CDR3 runs to 16 residues.

The rearrangement links TRBV27 to TRBJ1-6, with 8 bases lining up with TRBD1. Germline assignment: CDR1 MNHEY and CDR2 SMNVEV (reference sequence). Trimming took 6 bases from V and 6 from J; bases not matched to a gene: 4. This CDR3 comprises 14 residues. DNA for the CDR3: TGTGCCAGCAGGCGGGACAGGCCTAATTCACCCCTCCACTTT. Protein product: CASRRDRPNSPLHF.

This clonotype was counted ten times or more. The chain is built from TRBV2 and TRBJ2-4; possibly TRBD1 or TRBD2 for D (5 bases each). The CDR3 runs to 14 residues. The V end was cut by 5 bases, the J end by 8 bases, with 16 bases between. Germline assignment: CDR1 SNHLY and CDR2 FYNNEI. The CDR3 coding sequence is TGTGCCAGCAGTTGGGTTCCCATGGGGGACATTCAGTACTTC. This gives the protein CASSWVPMGDIQYF.

This clonotype was seen a handful of times. This chain links TRBV21-1 with TRBJ1-6. TRBV21-1 constitutes a pseudogene. CDR3 size: 15 residues. This chain's CDR3 is CASSKGPGLSSPLHF. CDR3 sequence (DNA): TGTGCCAGCAGCAAAGGGCCAGGCCTCTCGTCACCCCTCCACTTT.

In this sample, this clonotype turned up a few times. The chain uses TRBV7-9 and TRBJ2-2, with 8 bases matching TRBD1. With V trimmed by 2 bases and J by 3 bases, 5 bases remained unmatched. This CDR3 comprises 16 residues. Per the germline V gene, CDR1 is SEHNR and CDR2 is FQNEAQ (reference sequence). The CDR3 protein is CASSLITGGYTGELFF. DNA of the CDR3: TGTGCCAGCAGCTTAATCACAGGGGGATACACCGGGGAGCTGTTTTTT. Complete variable domain (other parts from reference TRBV7-9 and TRBJ2-2): DTGVSQNPRHKITKRGQNVTFRCDPISEHNRLYWYRQTLGQGPEFLTYFQNEAQLEKSRLLSDRFSAERPKGSFSTLEIQRTEQGDSAMYLCASSLITGGYTGELFFGEGSRLTVL.

This clonotype was picked up many times. CDR3 region: CASSYSTWGQTETQYF. The DNA for the CDR3 is TGTGCCAGCAGTTACTCGACGTGGGGACAGACGGAGACCCAGTACTTC. The J gene is TRBJ2-5, the V gene TRBV6-5; 7 nucleotides align to TRBD1. Germline trimming cut 0 bases from V and 5 bases from J; bases unmatched to any gene: 9. The CDR3 is 16 residues long. The germline gives CDR1 MNHEY, CDR2 SVGAGI.

This clonotype occurred many times. V usage is TRBV20-1 and J usage is TRBJ2-3, with D perhaps matching TRBD1 or TRBD2 (5 bases each). The CDR3 is made up of 16 amino acids. CDR1 DFQATT and CDR2 SNEGSKA come from the germline V gene (reference sequence). Trimming removed 0 bases at V and 2 bases at J, with 15 bases between. The DNA for the CDR3 is TGCAGTGCTAGAGATGTCAACGGGGCCAACACAGATACGCAGTATTTT. Protein: CSARDVNGANTDTQYF.

The genes are TRBV6-2 or TRBV6-3 and TRBJ2-7; no firm D call. This CDR3 has 13 residues. V lost 4 bases and J lost 2, with 9 bases in between. Germline loops: CDR1 MNHEY, CDR2 SVGEGT. The CDR3 region is CASSWAAPYEQYV. CDR3 nucleotides: TGTGCCAGCAGTTGGGCCGCTCCCTACGAGCAGTACGTC.

This clonotype has only a few counts. The chain is built from TRBV5-6 and TRBJ2-7; D might be TRBD1 or TRBD2, each matching 5 bases. Looked up from germline, CDR1 is SGHDT and CDR2 is YYEEEE. This CDR3 spans 15 amino acids. V dropped 4 bases and J dropped 4 bases, with 18 bases sitting between them. This chain's CDR3 is CASSRDPGPLYEQYV. The CDR3 bases are TGTGCCAGCAGCCGCGACCCGGGACCGCTGTACGAGCAGTACGTC.

This clonotype has a handful of counts. The chain has TRBV25-1 and TRBJ2-1; D is possibly TRBD2 (6 bases). Trimming left V 4 bases short and J 4 bases short, with 17 bases between. This CDR3 has 16 residues. CDR1 MGHDK and CDR2 SYGVNS come from the germline V gene. The CDR3 DNA reads TGTGCCAGCAGTGGGGTAACTAGCCCGGTATACAATGAGCAGTTCTTC. Translating gives CASSGVTSPVYNEQFF.

This clonotype was recorded at least ten times. This chain connects TRBV7-8 to TRBJ2-5, with TRBD2 identical over 8 bases. V was clipped by 2 bases and J by 2 bases; unmatched bases: 4. CDR3 length equals 15 residues. Per germline, CDR1 SGHVS and CDR2 FQNEAQ. The chain's CDR3 is CASSLYGGEQETQYF. In DNA, the CDR3 is TGTGCCAGCAGCTTATACGGGGGGGAGCAAGAGACCCAGTACTTC.

There are a few counts of this clonotype. The chain employs TRBV19 and TRBJ2-1; 8 bases are shared with TRBD2. CDR1 is LNHDA and CDR2 is SQIVND in the germline V gene (reference sequence). The junction had 8 bases not matched to a gene; V was cut back by 4 bases and J by 0 bases. The CDR3 is made up of 17 amino acids. The CDR3 reads CASSRQRGPSSYNEQFF. The CDR3 nucleotides are TGTGCCAGTAGTAGGCAGCGGGGGCCCAGCTCCTACAATGAGCAGTTCTTC.

The chain joins TRBV7-2 to TRBJ1-2, with no clear D. Trimming took 5 bases from V and 4 from J, leaving 14 bases between them. The CDR3 covers 14 residues. Germline V gives CDR1 SGHTA, CDR2 FQGNSA. The CDR3 loop is CASSVHQASYGYTF. The CDR3 DNA reads as TGTGCCAGCAGCGTCCACCAGGCCTCCTATGGCTACACCTTC.

This clonotype was seen many times. J is TRBJ2-4 and V is TRBV20-1; 7 nucleotides agree with TRBD1. The germline CDR1 and CDR2 sequences are DFQATT and SNEGSKA (reference sequence). V was clipped by 7 bases and J by 6 bases; unmatched bases: 9. The CDR3 totals 13 residues. The CDR3 spells CSGRDSRSNIQYF. As DNA, the CDR3 is TGCAGTGGAAGGGACAGTCGGTCAAACATTCAGTACTTC.

This clonotype was seen a few times. V usage is TRBV12-3 or TRBV12-4 and J usage is TRBJ2-2, with 10 bases lining up with TRBD2. The CDR3 totals 20 residues. J gave up 3 bases and V 7 bases, and 20 bases lay outside the gene matches. The CDR3 sequence is CASTLLRKTGTSEYTGELFF. The DNA of the CDR3 is TGTGCCAGCACCCTACTCAGGAAGACCGGGACTAGCGAATACACCGGGGAGCTGTTTTTT.

This clonotype was recorded a few times. The V gene is TRBV30, the J gene TRBJ1-2; no clear D gene. CDR3 length: 14 amino acids. V dropped 5 bases and J dropped 4 bases, with 17 bases sitting between them. Germline CDR1 is GTSNPN and CDR2 is SVGIG (reference sequence). The CDR3 spells CAWGVVKTGYGYTF. The CDR3 DNA reads as TGTGCCTGGGGGGTGGTAAAGACGGGCTATGGCTACACCTTC. The full variable domain, in which reference TRBV30 and TRBJ1-2 provide the parts outside the CDR3, is SQTIHQWPATLVQPVGSPLSLECTVEGTSNPNLYWYRQAAGRGLQLLFYSVGIGQISSEVPQNLSASRPQDRQFILSSKKLLLSDSGFYLCAWGVVKTGYGYTFGSGTRLTVV.

This clonotype was counted ten times or more. The V gene is TRBV5-1, the J gene TRBJ2-2; D gene uncertain. The CDR3 sequence is 14 residues long. Germline assignment: CDR1 SGHRS and CDR2 YFSETQ. Trimming removed 4 bases from V and 2 bases from J, with 9 bases in between. As DNA, the CDR3 is TGCGCCAGCAGCATACGGACCAACACCGGGGAGCTGTTTTTT. It translates to CASSIRTNTGELFF.

This clonotype was counted a few times. The chain links TRBV7-9 to TRBJ1-1, with no clear D. This CDR3 is 12 amino acids long. Germline-derived CDR1 and CDR2 are SEHNR and FQNEAQ (reference sequence). With 4 bases removed from V and 5 bases from J, the gap between germline ends came to 8 bases. In nucleotides, the CDR3 is TGTGCCAGCAGCTGGGGAGTAACTGAAGCTTTCTTT. As protein: CASSWGVTEAFF.